The 25 T cell receptor beta chains given below trace back to one sample, sequenced in a study of PD-1 blockade in mismatch repair-deficient tumors. Assay: immunoSEQ multiplex PCR; the TCRdb copy retains only in-frame clones and omits some. This repertoire shows about 120,000 clones, 85% to 90% found once; its top ten account for about an eighth. Sequencing was performed on peripheral blood, taken 70 to 73 weeks after starting pembrolizumab. Receptor source: an adult with mismatch repair-deficient cancer.

V gene TRBV7-2 combines with J gene TRBJ2-5, with TRBD1 as a possible D gene (6 bases). Trimming removed 0 bases from V and 4 bases from J, with 15 bases in between. The CDR3 covers 16 residues. Looked up from germline, CDR1 is SGHTA and CDR2 is FQGNSA. Here the CDR3 reads CASSLAGTTFRETQYF. The CDR3 DNA is TGTGCCAGCAGCTTAGCAGGGACAACTTTTAGAGAGACCCAGTACTTC. The whole variable domain, filled in from reference TRBV7-2 and TRBJ2-5, reads GAGVSQSPSNKVTEKGKDVELRCDPISGHTALYWYRQSLGQGLEFLIYFQGNSAPDKSGLPSDRFSAERTGGSVSTLTIQRTQQEDSAVYLCASSLAGTTFRETQYFGPGTRLLVL.

This clone was detected only a few times. The chain carries TRBV11-3 and TRBJ2-5, with D possibly TRBD2 on 5 matching bases. Between the trimmed V and J ends, which lost 3 bases and 1 base, there was a span of 9 bases. Germline V gene sequence: CDR1 SGHNT, CDR2 YENEEA. The CDR3 runs to 14 residues. The CDR3 reads CASSLRVIQETQYF. The CDR3 DNA is TGTGCCAGCAGCTTGCGGGTGATCCAAGAGACCCAGTACTTC.

The chain recombines TRBV11-2 with TRBJ2-1, with D unresolved. Trimming left V 2 bases short and J 7 bases short, with 12 bases between. From germline, CDR1 is SGHAT and CDR2 FQNNGV. The CDR3 is made up of 14 amino acids. Here the CDR3 DNA reads TGTGCCAGCAGCTTACTAGTGAAAGGGAATGAGCAGTTCTTC. This sequence encodes CASSLLVKGNEQFF. Full variable domain (remainder filled in from reference TRBV11-2 and TRBJ2-1): EAGVAQSPRYKIIEKRQSVAFWCNPISGHATLYWYQQILGQGPKLLIQFQNNGVVDDSQLPKDRFSAERLKGVDSTLKIQPAKLEDSAVYLCASSLLVKGNEQFFGPGTRLTVL.

This chain joins TRBV13 and TRBJ2-2, with 16 bases aligning to TRBD2. Germline V gives CDR1 PRHDT, CDR2 FYEKMQ (reference sequence). The CDR3 runs to 17 residues. With V trimmed by 5 bases and J by 6 bases, 6 bases remained unmatched. The CDR3 DNA follows: TGTGCCAGCAGCCCGGGACTAGCGGGAGGGCCGGCCGGGGAGCTGTTTTTT. This translates into CASSPGLAGGPAGELFF.

The gene calls are TRBV18 and TRBJ2-1, with 9 nucleotides matching TRBD1. The CDR3 loop spans 18 amino acids. Germline V lookup: CDR1 KGHSH, CDR2 LQKENI. Germline trimming cut 4 bases from V and 3 bases from J; bases unmatched to any gene: 13. CDR3 loop: CASSLPGQGNTFYNEQFF. CDR3 nucleotide sequence: TGTGCCAGCTCACTACCGGGACAGGGTAACACCTTCTACAATGAGCAGTTCTTC.

This chain uses TRBV5-6 with TRBJ2-5; no reliable D call. V gave up 0 bases and J gave up 5 bases, with 11 bases separating them. The CDR3 contains 14 residues. Germline lookup yields CDR1 SGHDT and CDR2 YYEEEE. CDR3 DNA sequence: TGTGCCAGCAGCTTGGTGGCAGGTTGGGAGACCCAGTACTTC. This sequence encodes CASSLVAGWETQYF.

The chain uses TRBV29-1 and TRBJ2-7, with D possibly TRBD2 on 5 matching bases. Germline values: CDR1 SQVTM, CDR2 ANQGSEA. This CDR3 has 13 amino acids. The V end lost 4 bases, the J end lost 2 bases, and 12 bases lay between the germline ends. The CDR3 is CSVATGKTYEQYF. CDR3 sequence (DNA): TGCAGCGTTGCAACGGGGAAGACCTACGAGCAGTACTTC.

V usage is TRBV9 and J usage is TRBJ2-1; 7 positions match TRBD2. Germline V gene sequence: CDR1 SGDLS, CDR2 YYNGEE. V lost 1 base and J lost 0; bases outside the gene matches: 7. The CDR3 contains 17 residues. The CDR3 DNA sequence: TGTGCCAGCAGCGTATCAGCGGGACCGAGCTCCTACAATGAGCAGTTCTTC. Protein product: CASSVSAGPSSYNEQFF.

CDR3 residues: CASSSRTSENNEQFF. CDR3 sequence (DNA): TGTGCCAGCAGCTCTCGGACTAGCGAAAACAATGAGCAGTTCTTC. The chain recombines TRBV11-3 with TRBJ2-1; TRBD2 matches 9 bases. The trim removed 4 bases at V and 5 bases at J, leaving 6 bases unmatched. CDR3 size: 15 residues. The germline V gene encodes CDR1 SGHNT and CDR2 YENEEA.

The chain recombines TRBV19 with TRBJ1-1, with TRBD1 identical over 12 bases. The length of the CDR3 is 16 residues. CDR1 LNHDA and CDR2 SQIVND come from the germline V gene (reference sequence). The V segment lost 10 bases and the J segment 8 bases; nucleotides outside the gene matches: 17. The CDR3 DNA is TGTGCCACCAAGCGACCACCAGCCGGGACAGGGGGCGAAGCTTTCTTT. This codes for CATKRPPAGTGGEAFF.

This chain joins TRBV7-9 and TRBJ2-1, with 10 bases aligning to TRBD2. This CDR3 region has 16 residues. Germline CDR1 is SEHNR and CDR2 is FQNEAQ (reference sequence). V was pared by 2 bases and J by 6 bases, with 7 bases of the junction left unmatched. CDR3 DNA sequence: TGTGCCAGCAGCTTAATCCTAGCGGGAGATTTCAATGAGCAGTTCTTC. This translates into CASSLILAGDFNEQFF.

The CDR3 nucleotides read TGCGCCAGCAGCTTGACAGGGGGGAGTGAAAAACTGTTTTTT. It is translated as CASSLTGGSEKLFF. The rearrangement joins TRBV5-1 to TRBJ1-4; 8 positions agree with TRBD1. J gave up 7 bases and V 1 base, and 3 bases lay outside the gene matches. The CDR3 is 14 residues long. CDR1 is SGHRS, CDR2 YFSETQ, per germline.

Here the CDR3 DNA reads TGTGCCAGCAGCCTAAAGGGGACACGGCCAACTAATGAAAAACTGTTTTTT. This encodes CASSLKGTRPTNEKLFF. V usage is TRBV7-8 and J usage is TRBJ1-4; D is perhaps TRBD1 (6 bases). Germline CDR1 is SGHVS and CDR2 is FQNEAQ. The CDR3 consists of 17 residues. Trimming removed 5 bases at V and 0 bases at J, with 16 bases between.

This clone has only one observation. J is TRBJ2-7 and V is TRBV28; D is perhaps TRBD2 (6 bases). From germline, CDR1 is MDHEN and CDR2 SYDVKM. The CDR3 is made up of 15 amino acids. With 4 bases removed from V and 0 bases from J, the gap between germline ends came to 13 bases. CDR3 DNA: TGTGCCAGCAGTTACCCGGGACTGAGCTCCTACGAGCAGTACTTC. This translates into CASSYPGLSSYEQYF.

The chain couples TRBV5-8 to TRBJ2-2, with 7 bases lining up with TRBD1. Germline CDR1 and CDR2: SGHTS and YDEGEE. The CDR3 length is 15 residues. V lost 3 bases to trimming and J lost 1 base; unmatched junction nucleotides: 3. Written as DNA, the CDR3 is TGTGCCAGCAGCTCCCGGGACAGGAACACCGGGGAGCTGTTTTTT. Its translation is CASSSRDRNTGELFF.

The chain carries TRBV29-1 and TRBJ1-1; D is ambiguous. The CDR3 length is 12 residues. Germline CDR1 and CDR2: SQVTM and ANQGSEA. The germline V and J ends were trimmed by 4 bases and 2 bases, with 8 bases remaining between them. The CDR3 DNA reads as TGCAGCGTTGTCGGGCCAAACACTGAAGCTTTCTTT. Encoded protein: CSVVGPNTEAFF. Drawing the rest from reference TRBV29-1 and TRBJ1-1, the complete variable domain is SAVISQKPSRDICQRGTSLTIQCQVDSQVTMMFWYRQQPGQSLTLIATANQGSEATYESGFVIDKFPISRPNLTFSTLTVSNMSPEDSSIYLCSVVGPNTEAFFGQGTRLTVV.

The chain uses TRBV4-1 and TRBJ2-1; possibly TRBD1 or TRBD2 for D (6 bases each). The ends were cut back, 0 bases at V and 4 bases at J, with 19 bases in the middle. Germline V CDR1 and CDR2: MGHRA, YSYEKL. This CDR3 contains 18 residues. In DNA form, the CDR3 reads TGCGCCAGCAGCCAAGAAAGTTGGGGGGCTAGCAAATACAATGAGCAGTTCTTC. Its translation: CASSQESWGASKYNEQFF.

The chain couples TRBV27 to TRBJ2-4; either TRBD1 or TRBD2 may fit D (5 bases each). The V gene's germline CDR1 is MNHEY and CDR2 SMNVEV (reference sequence). The CDR3 sequence is 17 residues long. Trimming removed 5 bases from V and 3 bases from J, with 20 bases in between. In nucleotides, the CDR3 is TGTGCCAGCAGTCCATGGGGCGGAGAGGGAGTCAAAAACATTCAGTACTTC. Amino acid sequence: CASSPWGGEGVKNIQYF.

The V call is TRBV5-1, the J call TRBJ2-3, with 10 bases lining up with TRBD2. The CDR3 consists of 17 residues. In germline, CDR1 is SGHRS, CDR2 YFSETQ. The V segment lost 4 bases and the J segment 2 bases; nucleotides outside the gene matches: 10. In DNA, the CDR3 is TGCGCCAGCAGCCCCCTTGTCGGGACTAGCGTCACAGATACGCAGTATTTT. This gives the protein CASSPLVGTSVTDTQYF. The whole variable domain, remainder taken from reference TRBV5-1 and TRBJ2-3, is KAGVTQTPRYLIKTRGQQVTLSCSPISGHRSVSWYQQTPGQGLQFLFEYFSETQRNKGNFPGRFSGRQFSNSRSEMNVSTLELGDSALYLCASSPLVGTSVTDTQYFGPGTRLTVL.

This clone is a singleton in its sample. CDR3 residues: CASSLELAGSTDTQYF. The DNA of the CDR3 is TGTGCCAGCAGCTTAGAACTAGCGGGTAGCACAGATACGCAGTATTTT. This chain joins TRBV7-8 and TRBJ2-3; TRBD2 aligns across 9 bases. With 1 base clipped from V and 0 bases from J, the junction kept 2 bases outside the gene matches. The V gene's germline CDR1 is SGHVS and CDR2 FQNEAQ. The CDR3 is 16 amino acids.

The rearrangement links TRBV7-6 to TRBJ1-1; possibly TRBD1 for D (5 bases). V lost 2 bases, J lost 1 base, and 8 bases lay in between. The CDR3 is made up of 14 amino acids. Per germline, CDR1 SGHVS and CDR2 FNYEAQ. CDR3 nucleotides: TGTGCCAGCAGCTTAACCACAGGGAACACTGAAGCTTTCTTT. This codes for CASSLTTGNTEAFF.

V usage is TRBV27 and J usage is TRBJ2-5, with D hard to call. V lost 6 bases and J 1 base, leaving 12 bases between the germline ends. Germline V CDR1 and CDR2: MNHEY, SMNVEV (reference sequence). This CDR3 region has 14 residues. The CDR3 loop reads CASRYGPAQETQYF. The CDR3 nucleotides read TGTGCCAGCAGGTACGGGCCTGCCCAAGAGACCCAGTACTTC.

The chain joins TRBV6-1 to TRBJ2-1; 16 bases are shared with TRBD2. CDR1 is MNHNS, CDR2 SASEGT, per germline. V trimming: 3 bases; J trimming: 7 bases; junction bases outside the gene matches: 0. There are 15 residues in the CDR3. The CDR3 DNA reads as TGTGCCAGCAGTGAGGGACTAGCGGGAGGGAATGAGCAGTTCTTC. It codes for CASSEGLAGGNEQFF.

V is TRBV4-3 and J is TRBJ2-7, with a weak D call TRBD1 (6 bases). The CDR3 contains 14 residues. Trimming took off 4 bases at V and 6 bases at J, with 16 bases between the two ends. Germline CDR1 is LGHNA and CDR2 is YSLEER. The CDR3 loop reads CASSPSRVGGEQYF. The CDR3 nucleotides are TGCGCCAGCAGCCCCAGTAGAGTAGGGGGCGAGCAGTACTTC.

This clone was counted between two and nine times. This sequence joins TRBV7-9 and TRBJ2-7; a possible D gene is TRBD1 (5 bases). Trimming left V 5 bases short and J 5 bases short, with 16 bases between. This CDR3 contains 14 residues. CDR1 is SEHNR and CDR2 is FQNEAQ in the germline V gene (reference sequence). The CDR3 DNA sequence: TGTGCCAGCAGCCCTCCAGGGCGCAAAGACGAGCAGTACTTC. This codes for CASSPPGRKDEQYF.